Shown below are 25 T cell receptor beta chains from a single sample sequenced in a study of shared clonotypes between healthy human individuals. Clones were read by immunoSEQ multiplex PCR, and TCRdb kept only the in-frame ones, dropping some. The sample consists of 2 million to 3 million clones, approximately 93% of them appearing once. Material: naive CD4+ T cells from PBMCs. As for subset: CD45RA+ positively selected. All receptors come from a man aged 18 to 30 in good health. Some clones in this sample may be carry-over from other donors' samples.

The J gene is TRBJ2-5, the V gene TRBV5-1; D gene unclear. Germline V gene lookup returns CDR1 SGHRS and CDR2 YFSETQ. CDR3 length: 16 amino acids. V shed 0 bases and J shed 4 bases, with 16 bases lying between them. The CDR3 here is CASSLEVGSGRETQYF. CDR3 DNA: TGCGCCAGCAGCTTGGAAGTGGGAAGTGGTCGAGAGACCCAGTACTTC.

The chain carries TRBV28 and TRBJ1-2; D is uncertain. The CDR3 spans 15 residues. Germline loops: CDR1 MDHEN, CDR2 SYDVKM. V was pared by 2 bases and J by 2 bases, with 12 bases between. DNA for the CDR3: TGTGCCAGCAGTTTAGATCCCGGACGAAACTATGGCTACACCTTC. Its protein product is CASSLDPGRNYGYTF.

This chain uses TRBV5-4 with TRBJ2-7, with TRBD1 matching over 8 bases. Germline CDR1 SGHNT, CDR2 YYREEE (reference sequence). The V and J ends lost 3 bases and 7 bases, in that order; junction bases with no gene match: 9. This CDR3 region has 14 residues. Here the CDR3 DNA reads TGTGCCAGCAGCTGGACAGGGACCCACGGAGAGCAGTACTTC. Translating it yields CASSWTGTHGEQYF.

This clone appeared a few times. The chain has TRBV6-6 and TRBJ1-5; 7 nucleotides match TRBD1. V was pared by 0 bases and J by 11 bases, with 10 bases of the junction left unmatched. The CDR3 sequence is 15 residues long. The germline V gene has CDR1 MNHNY and CDR2 SVGAGI (reference sequence). The CDR3 here is CASSYSGQYSSAQHF. The CDR3 region has the DNA TGTGCCAGCAGTTACTCGGGACAGTACTCTTCGGCCCAGCATTTT.

The chain is built from TRBV6-5 and TRBJ2-7; 7 positions match TRBD2. This CDR3 is 14 amino acids long. The V gene's germline CDR1 is MNHEY and CDR2 SVGAGI. The V and J ends lost 9 bases and 0 bases, in that order; junction bases with no gene match: 8. CDR3 DNA sequence: TGTGCCAGTCAGAGTAGCGGGCGCTCCTACGAGCAGTACTTC. As protein: CASQSSGRSYEQYF.

The rearrangement uses TRBV5-6 and TRBJ1-1; the D is unclear. Germline CDR1 is SGHDT and CDR2 is YYEEEE. CDR3 length: 14 residues. V was trimmed by 0 bases and J by 4 bases, leaving 10 bases between them. CDR3 nucleotides: TGTGCCAGCAGCTTGGGTAGGTGGGGCACTGAAGCTTTCTTT. This translates into CASSLGRWGTEAFF.

This rearrangement joins TRBV11-2 to TRBJ2-7; TRBD1 matches at 7 bases. Germline CDR1 is SGHAT and CDR2 is FQNNGV. V was clipped by 5 bases and J by 5 bases; unmatched bases: 3. The CDR3 consists of 12 residues. This CDR3 reads CASSPDRDEQYF. In nucleotides, the CDR3 is TGTGCCAGCAGCCCTGACAGGGACGAGCAGTACTTC.

The chain couples TRBV18 to TRBJ1-5; possible D gene TRBD1, 6 bases. The V end was cut by 3 bases, the J end by 6 bases, with 12 bases between. The germline gives CDR1 KGHSH, CDR2 LQKENI. CDR3 length: 14 residues. The CDR3 coding sequence is TGTGCCAGCTCACCGAGACAGGAGGTTCAGCCCCAGCATTTT. This sequence encodes CASSPRQEVQPQHF.

A few counts support this clone. The chain has TRBV30 and TRBJ1-2; D not resolved. CDR3 length: 11 residues. CDR1 is GTSNPN and CDR2 is SVGIG in the germline V gene (reference sequence). Deletions cut 4 bases from V and 1 base from J, with 4 bases between. The CDR3 loop is CAWNSNYGYTF. CDR3 DNA sequence: TGTGCCTGGAACAGTAACTATGGCTACACCTTC.

V gene TRBV5-5 combines with J gene TRBJ1-4; D might be TRBD1 (5 bases). V lost 4 bases and J 5 bases, leaving 15 bases between the germline ends. Germline V gene data show CDR1 as SGHKS and CDR2 as YYEKEE (reference sequence). CDR3 length equals 15 residues. The CDR3 DNA is TGTGCCAGCAGCCAAAAAGGGACCGAGAATGAAAAACTGTTTTTT. Protein sequence: CASSQKGTENEKLFF.

The chain is built from TRBV2 and TRBJ2-3; maybe TRBD2 (6 bases). Per the germline V gene, CDR1 is SNHLY and CDR2 is FYNNEI. The CDR3 covers 12 residues. The V end lost 6 bases, the J end lost 5 bases, and 9 bases lay between the germline ends. The CDR3 sequence is CASRGRGDTQYF. The CDR3 DNA follows: TGTGCCAGCAGAGGGCGGGGAGATACGCAGTATTTT.

V and J are TRBV5-5 and TRBJ2-7; D is possibly TRBD1 (6 bases). This CDR3 is built from 14 residues. Trimming removed 0 bases from V and 1 base from J, with 8 bases in between. Germline V CDR1 and CDR2: SGHKS, YYEKEE (reference sequence). The CDR3 DNA follows: TGTGCCAGCAGCTTGGAGGACAGATCCTACGAGCAGTACTTC. Protein sequence: CASSLEDRSYEQYF. Complete variable domain (other parts from reference TRBV5-5 and TRBJ2-7): DAGVTQSPTHLIKTRGQQVTLRCSPISGHKSVSWYQQVLGQGPQFIFQYYEKEERGRGNFPDRFSARQFPNYSSELNVNALLLGDSALYLCASSLEDRSYEQYFGPGTRLTVT.

Turning to this clone: Within the sample, other DNA sequences also encode this same CDR3. The chain couples TRBV7-9 to TRBJ2-7; TRBD1 agrees at 7 bases. Germline assignment: CDR1 SEHNR and CDR2 FQNEAQ (reference sequence). This CDR3 contains 14 residues. V was clipped by 1 base and J by 2 bases; unmatched bases: 2. The CDR3 sequence is CASSLGQGAYEQYF. CDR3 nucleotide sequence: TGTGCCAGCAGCTTAGGCCAGGGGGCCTACGAGCAGTACTTC.

This chain connects TRBV5-6 to TRBJ2-7; the match to TRBD2 covers 9 bases. The length of the CDR3 is 15 residues. Germline V CDR1 and CDR2: SGHDT, YYEEEE. J lost 4 bases, V lost 0 bases, and 5 bases had no gene match. CDR3 sequence: CASSLGSSGAYEQYF. CDR3 bases: TGTGCCAGCAGCTTGGGGTCTAGCGGGGCATACGAGCAGTACTTC.

The CDR3 spells CASRDRGWAEKLFF. DNA for the CDR3: TGTGCCAGTAGGGACAGGGGATGGGCTGAAAAACTGTTTTTT. The chain has TRBV19 and TRBJ1-4, with 9 bases identical to TRBD1. Trimming took 6 bases from V and 7 from J; bases not matched to a gene: 6. The CDR3 covers 14 residues. Looked up from germline, CDR1 is LNHDA and CDR2 is SQIVND (reference sequence).

The gene calls are TRBV19 and TRBJ2-7; D is undetermined. This CDR3 has 15 residues. Trimming cost V 0 bases and J 3 bases, with 12 bases left between them. CDR1 LNHDA and CDR2 SQIVND come from the germline V gene (reference sequence). As DNA, the CDR3 is TGTGCCAGTAGTATAGATCTCTGGCAGAGCTACGAGCAGTACTTC. Protein product: CASSIDLWQSYEQYF.

The chain joins TRBV28 to TRBJ2-5; TRBD2 aligns across 9 bases. CDR3 length: 15 residues. Losses at the gene ends were 5 bases for V and 11 bases for J; bases not matched to a gene: 15. CDR1 MDHEN and CDR2 SYDVKM come from the germline V gene. The CDR3 loop is CASSGIAGALGEQYF. DNA for the CDR3: TGTGCCAGCAGTGGGATAGCGGGAGCCCTAGGGGAGCAGTACTTC.

This clone was seen just once. The chain carries TRBV9 and TRBJ2-2, with 11 bases aligning to TRBD2. The J segment lost 0 bases and the V segment lost 4 bases, leaving 11 bases of the junction unmatched. Germline V gene sequence: CDR1 SGDLS, CDR2 YYNGEE. The CDR3 extends over 19 amino acids. The CDR3 reads CASSSRLAGTYPNTGELFF. The CDR3 DNA sequence: TGTGCCAGCAGCTCCCGACTAGCGGGAACTTACCCGAACACCGGGGAGCTGTTTTTT.

This clone was observed a handful of times. This CDR3 is also generated by other DNA sequences in the sample. The chain links TRBV9 to TRBJ2-5; D unclear. Germline CDR1 and CDR2: SGDLS and YYNGEE. Trimming left V 1 base short and J 2 bases short, with 6 bases between. The CDR3 runs to 13 residues. The CDR3 region is CASSVLPQETQYF. The CDR3 DNA is TGTGCCAGCAGCGTATTGCCTCAAGAGACCCAGTACTTC.

V and J are TRBV25-1 and TRBJ2-7, with D possibly being TRBD1 (6 bases). CDR1 and CDR2 (germline): MGHDK, SYGVNS. The CDR3 consists of 16 residues. The V and J ends lost 2 bases and 0 bases respectively, with 14 bases between them. The CDR3 DNA is TGTGCCAGCAGTGAAAGCGGCAGGGGATACTCCTACGAGCAGTACTTC. This sequence encodes CASSESGRGYSYEQYF.

The V gene is TRBV20-1, the J gene TRBJ1-2; D is unresolved. V was trimmed by 5 bases and J by 4 bases, leaving 8 bases between them. CDR3 length: 11 residues. Germline V gene sequence: CDR1 DFQATT, CDR2 SNEGSKA (reference sequence). The CDR3: CSAWERYGYTF. The DNA of the CDR3 is TGCAGTGCTTGGGAGCGCTATGGCTACACCTTC.

J is TRBJ1-3 and V is TRBV5-8, with 7 bases matching TRBD1. This CDR3 has 17 residues. J lost 0 bases, V lost 4 bases, and 10 bases had no gene match. Germline V gene data show CDR1 as SGHTS and CDR2 as YDEGEE. The CDR3 loop reads CASSPIDRVFSGNTIYF. CDR3 bases: TGTGCCAGCAGCCCAATCGACAGGGTCTTCTCTGGAAACACCATATATTTT.

V is TRBV9 and J is TRBJ1-1; 10 positions match TRBD1. V was pared by 5 bases and J by 3 bases, with 4 bases of the junction left unmatched. This CDR3 comprises 14 residues. Germline loops: CDR1 SGDLS, CDR2 YYNGEE. CDR3 loop: CASRTGGADTEAFF. The CDR3 DNA reads as TGTGCCAGCAGGACAGGGGGCGCGGACACTGAAGCTTTCTTT.

The V and J genes are TRBV7-3 and TRBJ2-7, with TRBD2 identical over 8 bases. The CDR3 sequence is 15 residues long. V gave up 0 bases and J gave up 5 bases; unmatched junction bases: 6. CDR1 SGHTA and CDR2 FQGTGA come from the germline V gene. The CDR3 DNA sequence: TGTGCCAGCAGCTTAACGACGGGACTAGGCGACGAGCAGTACTTC. It yields the protein CASSLTTGLGDEQYF. The full variable domain, with the rest looked up from reference TRBV7-3 and TRBJ2-7, is GAGVSQTPSNKVTEKGKYVELRCDPISGHTALYWYRQSLGQGPEFLIYFQGTGAADDSGLPNDRFFAVRPEGSVSTLKIQRTERGDSAVYLCASSLTTGLGDEQYFGPGTRLTVT.

The V gene is TRBV6-5, the J gene TRBJ2-1; 8 bases map to TRBD2. In germline, CDR1 is MNHEY, CDR2 SVGAGI. V shed 2 bases, J shed 1 base, and the junction held 4 bases outside the gene matches. This CDR3 has 16 amino acids. The CDR3 DNA reads as TGTGCCAGCAGTTACGAAGCGGGGGTGTCCTACAATGAGCAGTTCTTC. Its protein is CASSYEAGVSYNEQFF.